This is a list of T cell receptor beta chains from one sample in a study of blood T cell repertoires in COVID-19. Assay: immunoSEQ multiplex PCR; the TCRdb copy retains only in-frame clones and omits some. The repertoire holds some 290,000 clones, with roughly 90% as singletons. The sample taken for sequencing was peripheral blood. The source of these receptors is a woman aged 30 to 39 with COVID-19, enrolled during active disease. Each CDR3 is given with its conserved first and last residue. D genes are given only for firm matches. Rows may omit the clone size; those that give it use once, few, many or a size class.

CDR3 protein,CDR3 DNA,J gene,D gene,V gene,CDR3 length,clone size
CASSGQGRTEAFF,TGTGCCAGCAGCGGACAGGGCAGGACTGAAGCTTTCTTT,TRBJ1-1,TRBD1,TRBV2,13,once
CASSLGGADTEAFF,TGTGCCAGCAGCCTAGGGGGCGCGGACACTGAAGCTTTCTTT,TRBJ1-1,TRBD1,TRBV7-2,14,NA
CASSTTSGSHEQYF,TGTGCCAGCAGCACAACTAGCGGGAGCCACGAGCAGTACTTC,TRBJ2-7,TRBD2,TRBV3-1/TRBV3-2,14,NA
CAWSAGQGGNTIYF,TGTGCCTGGAGTGCGGGACAGGGAGGAAACACCATATATTTT,TRBJ1-3,TRBD1,TRBV30,14,NA
CASSLGTGGAFF,TGTGCCAGCAGTCTTGGGACAGGGGGCGCTTTCTTT,TRBJ1-1,TRBD1,TRBV2,12,NA
CASSLSGLRYEQYF,TGTGCCAGCAGTTTATCCGGTCTTCGCTACGAGCAGTACTTC,TRBJ2-7,NA,TRBV27,14,NA
CASSQDTSMNTEAFF,TGTGCCAGCAGCCAAGATACCAGTATGAACACTGAAGCTTTCTTT,TRBJ1-1,NA,TRBV4-2,15,NA
CASSLLPNTGVLGGYTF,TGTGCCAGCAGCTTATTGCCTAATACAGGGGTCCTTGGTGGCTACACCTTC,TRBJ1-2,TRBD1,TRBV7-8,17,NA
CSVEGTDEQFF,TGCAGCGTTGAGGGCACGGATGAGCAGTTCTTC,TRBJ2-1,NA,TRBV29-1,11,once
CASSLIGAETTDTQYF,TGTGCCAGCAGCCTCATAGGGGCTGAAACCACAGATACGCAGTATTTT,TRBJ2-3,NA,TRBV4-2,16,NA
CASSLYSGNLADGYTF,TGCGCCAGCAGCTTGTATAGCGGGAACCTAGCGGACGGCTACACCTTC,TRBJ1-2,NA,TRBV5-1,16,NA
CASGLYGGELNEQFF,TGTGCTAGTGGTTTATATGGAGGGGAGTTGAATGAGCAGTTCTTC,TRBJ2-1,NA,TRBV12-5,15,NA
CAWSFSGRAGDTQYF,TGTGCCTGGAGTTTTAGCGGGAGGGCGGGAGATACGCAGTATTTT,TRBJ2-3,TRBD2,TRBV30,15,NA
CAISSVSSNQPQHF,TGTGCCATCAGTTCGGTGTCTAGCAATCAGCCCCAGCATTTT,TRBJ1-5,NA,TRBV10-3,14,few
CASSLRGGGNTIYF,TGTGCCAGCAGTTTAAGAGGGGGCGGAAACACCATATATTTT,TRBJ1-3,TRBD1,TRBV27,14,NA
CASSLIPSGRAGDEQYF,TGTGCCAGCAGCTTAATACCTAGCGGGAGGGCCGGAGACGAGCAGTACTTC,TRBJ2-7,TRBD2,TRBV11-2,17,NA
CASKSLDRGYSGELFF,TGTGCCAGTAAATCTCTGGACAGGGGGTACTCCGGGGAGCTGTTTTTT,TRBJ2-2,TRBD1,TRBV19,16,NA
CSVEQDNGYTF,TGCAGCGTTGAACAGGATAATGGCTACACCTTC,TRBJ1-2,NA,TRBV29-1,11,NA
CASSPGLKSTDTQYF,TGTGCCAGCTCACCGGGACTGAAGTCCACAGATACGCAGTATTTT,TRBJ2-3,NA,TRBV18,15,NA
CSVEEMTGKGQYF,TGCAGCGTTGAAGAAATGACAGGGAAGGGGCAGTACTTC,TRBJ2-7,TRBD1,TRBV29-1,13,few
CASSPLSGRTYNEQFF,TGTGCCAGCAGTCCCCTCAGCGGGAGGACCTACAATGAGCAGTTCTTC,TRBJ2-1,TRBD2,TRBV25-1,16,NA
CASSYGGAEHEQYF,TGTGCCAGCAGTTACGGAGGGGCCGAGCACGAGCAGTACTTC,TRBJ2-7,NA,TRBV6-5,14,NA
CASSQVPSAGVGYEQYF,TGTGCCAGCAGCCAAGTGCCATCGGCGGGAGTAGGGTACGAGCAGTACTTC,TRBJ2-7,TRBD2,TRBV4-2,17,NA
CASSAGQDYGYTF,TGTGCCAGCAGTGCGGGACAGGACTATGGCTACACCTTC,TRBJ1-2,TRBD1,TRBV2,13,few
CASSLETAYNEQFF,TGTGCCAGCAGCTTAGAAACAGCCTACAATGAGCAGTTCTTC,TRBJ2-1,NA,TRBV7-9,14,once
CASSLVRGRSNSPLHF,TGTGCCAGCAGCTTGGTTCGGGGTAGAAGTAATTCACCCCTCCACTTT,TRBJ1-6,NA,TRBV5-6,16,few
CASSILAGGAGELFF,TGTGCCAGTAGTATCCTAGCGGGAGGAGCCGGGGAGCTGTTTTTT,TRBJ2-2,TRBD2,TRBV19,15,NA
CASSLLLAGGTNTGELFF,TGTGCCAGCAGCTTACTCCTAGCGGGAGGCACGAACACCGGGGAGCTGTTTTTT,TRBJ2-2,TRBD2,TRBV7-2,18,few
CASSLVRGFGDQPQHF,TGTGCCAGCAGCTTAGTACGAGGTTTCGGGGATCAGCCCCAGCATTTT,TRBJ1-5,NA,TRBV7-8,16,NA
CAISESRGLQPQHF,TGTGCCATCAGTGAGTCTCGGGGTTTGCAGCCCCAGCATTTT,TRBJ1-5,NA,TRBV10-3,14,NA
CSVEDGGTGGYNEQFF,TGCAGCGTTGAAGATGGCGGGACAGGGGGGTACAATGAGCAGTTCTTC,TRBJ2-1,TRBD1,TRBV29-1,16,NA
CASSPLTGISDEQFF,TGTGCCAGCAGCCCATTGACAGGGATTAGCGATGAGCAGTTCTTC,TRBJ2-1,TRBD1,TRBV7-9,15,once
CASSYFSGNEQFF,TGTGCCAGCAGTTACTTCAGCGGGAATGAGCAGTTCTTC,TRBJ2-1,NA,TRBV6-2/TRBV6-3,13,NA
CASSEWQGAMGSYNEQFF,TGTGCCAGCAGTGAGTGGCAGGGGGCGATGGGGTCCTACAATGAGCAGTTCTTC,TRBJ2-1,TRBD1,TRBV2,18,NA
CASSLVQGLNTQYF,TGTGCCAGCAGTTTAGTACAGGGTCTAAATACGCAGTATTTT,TRBJ2-3,NA,TRBV27,14,NA